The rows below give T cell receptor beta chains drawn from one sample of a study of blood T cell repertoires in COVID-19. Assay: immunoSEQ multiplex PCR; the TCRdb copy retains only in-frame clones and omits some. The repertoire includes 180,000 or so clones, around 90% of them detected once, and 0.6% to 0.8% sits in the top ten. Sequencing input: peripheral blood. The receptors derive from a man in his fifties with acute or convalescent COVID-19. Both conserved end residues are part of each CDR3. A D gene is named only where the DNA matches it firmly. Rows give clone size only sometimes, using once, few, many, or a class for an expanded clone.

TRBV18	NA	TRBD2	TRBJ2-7	CASSPVLAGAGEQYF	TGTGCCAGCTCACCCGTACTAGCGGGAGCCGGCGAGCAGTACTTC
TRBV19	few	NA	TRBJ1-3	CASSRGSSGNTIYF	TGTGCCAGTAGCCGCGGCAGCTCTGGAAACACCATATATTTT
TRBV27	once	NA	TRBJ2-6	CASRSRGAGANVLTF	TGTGCCAGCAGGTCCAGGGGAGCTGGGGCCAACGTCCTGACTTTC
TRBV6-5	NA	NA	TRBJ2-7	CASSYRDNTYEQYF	TGTGCCAGCAGTTACAGAGACAATACTTACGAGCAGTACTTC
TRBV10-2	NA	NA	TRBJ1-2	CASRGADGYTF	TGCGCCAGTCGGGGGGCGGATGGCTACACCTTC
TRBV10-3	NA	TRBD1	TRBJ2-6	CAHGQAHSGANVLTF	TGTGCCCACGGACAGGCCCACTCTGGGGCCAACGTCCTGACTTTC
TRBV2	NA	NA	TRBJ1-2	CASSVGMRQPSTYGYTF	TGTGCCAGCAGTGTGGGGATGAGACAGCCATCGACATATGGCTACACCTTC
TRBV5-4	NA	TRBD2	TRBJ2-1	CASSPHGLAALRHEQFF	TGTGCCAGCAGCCCCCACGGACTAGCGGCCCTTAGGCATGAGCAGTTCTTC
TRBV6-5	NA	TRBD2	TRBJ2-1	CASSGDYYNEQFF	TGTGCCAGCAGCGGGGACTACTACAATGAGCAGTTCTTC
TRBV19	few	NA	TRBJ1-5	CASSTLNQPQHF	TGTGCCAGTAGTACTCTCAATCAGCCCCAGCATTTT
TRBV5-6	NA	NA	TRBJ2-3	CASSADSSTDTQYF	TGTGCCAGCAGCGCCGACAGTAGCACAGATACGCAGTATTTT
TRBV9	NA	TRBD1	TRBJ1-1	CASSVGNRGTEAFF	TGTGCCAGCAGCGTAGGAAACAGGGGCACAGAAGCTTTCTTT
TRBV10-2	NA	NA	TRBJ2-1	CASIFGDEQFF	TGCGCCAGCATCTTCGGGGATGAGCAGTTCTTC
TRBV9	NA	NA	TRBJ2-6	CASSTRQTSGANVLTF	TGTGCCAGCAGCACCCGACAGACCTCTGGGGCCAACGTCCTGACTTTC
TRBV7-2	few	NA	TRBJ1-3	CASSLKSGQASGNTIYF	TGTGCCAGCAGCTTAAAATCAGGGCAGGCCTCTGGAAACACCATATATTTT
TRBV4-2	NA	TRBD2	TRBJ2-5	CASSQGGSGDQETQYF	TGTGCCAGCAGCCAAGGAGGCAGCGGGGACCAAGAGACCCAGTACTTC
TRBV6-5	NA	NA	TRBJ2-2	CASSYSRQNTGELFF	TGTGCCAGCAGTTACTCGAGGCAGAACACCGGGGAGCTGTTTTTT
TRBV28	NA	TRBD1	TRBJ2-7	CASSSWAPGQGRHEQYF	TGTGCCAGCAGTTCATGGGCACCGGGACAGGGAAGACACGAGCAGTACTTC
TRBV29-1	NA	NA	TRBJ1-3	CSVEDGAGTLGGDTIYF	TGCAGCGTTGAAGACGGGGCAGGGACTTTAGGAGGAGACACCATATATTTT